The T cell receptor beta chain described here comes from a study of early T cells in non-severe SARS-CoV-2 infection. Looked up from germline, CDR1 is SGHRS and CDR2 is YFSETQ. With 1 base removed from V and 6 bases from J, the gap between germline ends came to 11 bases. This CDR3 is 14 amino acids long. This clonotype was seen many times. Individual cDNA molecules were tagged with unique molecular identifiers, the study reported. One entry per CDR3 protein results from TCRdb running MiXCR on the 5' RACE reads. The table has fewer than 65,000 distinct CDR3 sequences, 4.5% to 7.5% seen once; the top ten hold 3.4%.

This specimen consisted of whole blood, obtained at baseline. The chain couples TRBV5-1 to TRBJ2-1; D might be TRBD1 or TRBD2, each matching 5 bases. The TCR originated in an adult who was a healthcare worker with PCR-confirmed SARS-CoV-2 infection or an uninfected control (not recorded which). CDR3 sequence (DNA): TGCGCCAGCAGCTTGCAGGGAGTGGGCAATGAGCAGTTCTTC. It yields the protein CASSLQGVGNEQFF.